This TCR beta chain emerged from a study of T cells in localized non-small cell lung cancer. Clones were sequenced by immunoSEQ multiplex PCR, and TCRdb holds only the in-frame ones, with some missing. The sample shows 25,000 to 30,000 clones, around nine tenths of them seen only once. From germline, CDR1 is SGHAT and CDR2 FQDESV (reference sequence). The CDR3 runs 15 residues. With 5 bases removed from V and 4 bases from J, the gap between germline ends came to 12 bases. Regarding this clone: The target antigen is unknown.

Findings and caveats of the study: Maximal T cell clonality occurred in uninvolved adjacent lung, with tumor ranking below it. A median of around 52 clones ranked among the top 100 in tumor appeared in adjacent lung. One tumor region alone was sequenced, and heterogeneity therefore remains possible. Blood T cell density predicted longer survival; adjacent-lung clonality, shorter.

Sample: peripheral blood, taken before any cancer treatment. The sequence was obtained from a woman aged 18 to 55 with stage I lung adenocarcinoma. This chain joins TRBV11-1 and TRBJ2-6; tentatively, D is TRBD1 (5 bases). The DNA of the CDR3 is TGTGCCAGCAGCCCCACATCAGGGGGGGCCAACGTCCTGACTTTC. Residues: CASSPTSGGANVLTF.